One and the same sample provided the 23 T cell receptor beta chains below, sequenced in a study. TCRdb passed the 5' RACE reads through MiXCR, listing each CDR3 protein once. Here the sample spans about 64,000 distinct CDR3 sequences, roughly 22% being singletons. The sequencing sample was made of memory CD4+ T cells sorted from a lymph node. Subset reported: memory CD4+ T cells, CD4+CD45RO+CD25-. These receptor sequences come from a female donor with breast cancer.

This clonotype was picked up a small number of times. J is TRBJ2-7 and V is TRBV28; 9 bases are a match to TRBD2. The CDR3 covers 14 residues. Germline lookup yields CDR1 MDHEN and CDR2 SYDVKM. Unmatched junction bases numbered 7, after V lost 6 bases and J lost 4 bases. The CDR3: CASRLPGLAYEQYF. The CDR3 DNA follows: TGTGCCAGCAGACTCCCGGGACTAGCTTACGAGCAGTACTTC. Full variable domain (rest looked up from reference TRBV28 and TRBJ2-7): DVKVTQSSRYLVKRTGEKVFLECVQDMDHENMFWYRQDPGLGLRLIYFSYDVKMKEKGDIPEGYSVSREKKERFSLILESASTNQTSMYLCASRLPGLAYEQYFGPGTRLTVT.

In this sample, this clonotype turned up a few times. The rearrangement links TRBV5-1 to TRBJ1-5; 7 bases agree with TRBD1. CDR1 and CDR2 from the germline V gene are SGHRS and YFSETQ. The CDR3 extends over 15 amino acids. Trimming at V came to 2 bases and at J to 2 bases, leaving 4 bases not matched to a gene. The CDR3 nucleotides read TGCGCCAGCAGCTTCGATGGACAGGGCAATCAGCCCCAGCATTTT. As protein: CASSFDGQGNQPQHF.

Ten or more counts support this clonotype. The chain links TRBV7-2 to TRBJ2-7, with TRBD2 matching over 9 bases. The trim removed 5 bases at V and 2 bases at J, leaving 10 bases unmatched. The CDR3 loop spans 16 amino acids. CDR1 is SGHTA and CDR2 is FQGNSA in the germline V gene. The DNA for the CDR3 is TGTGCCAGCAGCCCCTGGAGGCTAGCGGGACCCTACGAGCAGTACTTC. It yields the protein CASSPWRLAGPYEQYF.

CDR3 in DNA: TGCGCCAGCAGCCAAGCGGGAGTCCAAGAGACCCAGTACTTC. It yields the protein CASSQAGVQETQYF. V usage is TRBV4-1 and J usage is TRBJ2-5; tentatively, D is TRBD2 (6 bases). There are 14 residues in the CDR3. V lost 1 base and J lost 1, with 7 bases in between. Germline V gene data show CDR1 as MGHRA and CDR2 as YSYEKL.

This clonotype was observed a few times. V is TRBV5-6 and J is TRBJ1-3; the D is unclear. CDR3 length equals 17 residues. V lost 0 bases, J lost 0 bases, and 13 bases lay in between. Germline V CDR1 and CDR2: SGHDT, YYEEEE. CDR3 sequence reads: CASSLADRYSSGNTIYF. The CDR3 nucleotides are TGTGCCAGCAGCTTGGCAGACCGCTATTCCTCTGGAAACACCATATATTTT.

This chain's CDR3 is CASSLGTGARTEAFF. As DNA, the CDR3 is TGCGCCAGCAGCTTAGGGACAGGGGCGAGGACTGAAGCTTTCTTT. This chain uses TRBV5-1 with TRBJ1-1; TRBD1 matches 10 bases. CDR1 SGHRS and CDR2 YFSETQ come from the germline V gene. V was pared by 2 bases and J by 5 bases, with 6 bases of the junction left unmatched. This CDR3 is built from 15 residues.

This clonotype has only one observation. V gene TRBV7-9 combines with J gene TRBJ2-7, with D uncertain. This CDR3 contains 14 residues. V was shortened by 8 bases and J by 6 bases, with 20 bases between the two germline ends. Germline V gene data show CDR1 as SEHNR and CDR2 as FQNEAQ (reference sequence). DNA of the CDR3: TGTGCCAGCGGCGATTATGATAGGGCTAGCGAGCAGTACTTC. The encoded protein is CASGDYDRASEQYF.

Concerning this clonotype itself: In this CDR3 the conserved last residue, phenylalanine or tryptophan, is missing, so a read error is likely. The genes are TRBV7-9 and TRBJ1-6; D call uncertain. Trimming removed 2 bases at V and 5 bases at J, with 10 bases between. This CDR3 spans 15 amino acids. The germline gives CDR1 SEHNR, CDR2 FQNEAQ (reference sequence). CDR3 in amino acids: CASSLLNSDNSPLHC. The CDR3 DNA reads TGTGCCAGCAGCTTATTGAATAGTGATAATTCACCCCTCCACTGT.

This chain links TRBV28 with TRBJ2-3; the D gene could be TRBD1 or TRBD2 (5 bases each). The germline V gene encodes CDR1 MDHEN and CDR2 SYDVKM. This CDR3 comprises 18 residues. Trimming left V 6 bases short and J 0 bases short, with 22 bases between. This CDR3 is CASSQTGTEPTSTDTQYF. The CDR3 DNA reads TGTGCCAGCAGCCAAACCGGGACGGAACCTACTAGCACAGATACGCAGTATTTT.

A remark on this clonotype: The missing conserved phenylalanine or tryptophan at the end of this CDR3 makes a read error likely. The chain links TRBV7-9 to TRBJ2-1; D gene uncertain. The length of the CDR3 is 10 residues. Germline CDR1 and CDR2: SEHNR and FQNEAQ (reference sequence). The V and J ends lost 11 bases and 5 bases respectively, with 7 bases between them. The chain's CDR3 is CAPGHNEQFC. In nucleotides, the CDR3 is TGTGCCCCCGGGCACAATGAGCAGTTCTGC.

This clonotype was counted ten times or more. The V gene is TRBV7-2, the J gene TRBJ1-5, with unresolved D. This CDR3 spans 14 amino acids. Germline assignment: CDR1 SGHTA and CDR2 FQGNSA. The V end was cut by 4 bases, the J end by 4 bases, with 11 bases between. CDR3 nucleotides: TGTGCCAGCAGCTCCCGTTCCACTAATCAGCCCCAGCATTTT. Translation: CASSSRSTNQPQHF.

The chain links TRBV7-9 to TRBJ2-5, with 7 bases matching TRBD1. V shed 2 bases and J 3 bases; nucleotides not matched to a gene: 6. This CDR3 comprises 15 residues. CDR1 and CDR2 (germline): SEHNR, FQNEAQ (reference sequence). CDR3 coding DNA: TGTGCCAGCAGCTTACGTCCCGGACAGGAAGAGACCCAGTACTTC. This translates into CASSLRPGQEETQYF.

The sample holds many counts of this clonotype. CDR3 loop: CASSAGGETQYF. As DNA, the CDR3 is TGTGCCAGCAGCGCCGGCGGGGAGACCCAGTACTTC. The V call is TRBV9, the J call TRBJ2-5; weak D call: TRBD2 (5 bases). CDR1 and CDR2 (germline): SGDLS, YYNGEE. This CDR3 is built from 12 residues. The germline V and J ends were trimmed by 3 bases and 5 bases, with 8 bases remaining between them.

The J gene is TRBJ2-1, the V gene TRBV5-1; TRBD2 aligns across 7 bases. Germline assignment: CDR1 SGHRS and CDR2 YFSETQ. J lost 6 bases, V lost 4 bases, and 10 bases had no gene match. The CDR3 has 15 amino acids. For the CDR3, the DNA is TGCGCCAGCAGCGGACGACGGGGAGGGCCCAATGAGCAGTTCTTC. This sequence encodes CASSGRRGGPNEQFF.

The rearrangement joins TRBV7-9 to TRBJ2-6, with D hard to call. Germline assignment: CDR1 SEHNR and CDR2 FQNEAQ (reference sequence). This CDR3 comprises 16 residues. V shed 7 bases and J shed 0 bases, with 13 bases lying between them. The CDR3 loop is CASTSDGSSGANVLTF. In DNA form, the CDR3 reads TGTGCCAGCACCTCGGATGGGTCCTCTGGGGCCAACGTCCTGACTTTC.

This clonotype was seen a few times. The chain links TRBV5-1 to TRBJ2-2, with D perhaps matching TRBD1 or TRBD2 (6 bases each). The germline V and J ends were trimmed by 4 bases and 5 bases, with 15 bases remaining between them. CDR3 length equals 15 residues. Per germline, CDR1 SGHRS and CDR2 YFSETQ. For the CDR3, the DNA is TGCGCCAGCAGCCGGGACACCGGGGGAACCGGGGAGCTGTTTTTT. Translated, it gives CASSRDTGGTGELFF.

With respect to this clonotype: A much larger clone lies a single base off, so this may be a read error. This sequence joins TRBV20-1 and TRBJ1-3; perhaps TRBD1 as D (5 bases). CDR1 DFQATT and CDR2 SNEGSKA come from the germline V gene (reference sequence). This CDR3 comprises 12 residues. The CDR3 DNA is TGCAGTGCCTGGGACTCTGGAAACACCATACATTTT. It encodes CSAWDSGNTIHF.

This clonotype appeared many times. The CDR3, as DNA: TGCGCCAGCAGCCACTCTGGGGCCAACGTCCTGACTTTC. Translated: CASSHSGANVLTF. V and J are TRBV5-1 and TRBJ2-6; the D is unclear. The CDR3 loop spans 13 amino acids. With 4 bases removed from V and 0 bases from J, the gap between germline ends came to 2 bases. CDR1 and CDR2 (germline): SGHRS, YFSETQ.

About this clonotype itself: A much more abundant neighbour one base away suggests this may be a read error. The chain carries TRBV5-1 and TRBJ1-3, with 7 nucleotides matching TRBD1. This CDR3 is built from 15 residues. CDR1 SGHRS and CDR2 YFSETQ come from the germline V gene. The CDR3 reads CASSWTGGAGNTIHF. Written as DNA, the CDR3 is TGCGCCAGCAGCTGGACAGGAGGAGCTGGAAACACCATACATTTT.

This clonotype was detected only a few times. The genes are TRBV4-3 and TRBJ1-4; D unresolved. CDR3 length: 16 amino acids. The germline V and J ends were trimmed by 0 bases and 0 bases, with 8 bases remaining between them. Germline V gives CDR1 LGHNA, CDR2 YSLEER. CDR3: CASSQDLGATNEKLFF. The CDR3 DNA follows: TGCGCCAGCAGCCAAGATCTGGGCGCAACTAATGAAAAACTGTTTTTT.

This clonotype was seen a handful of times. The chain employs TRBV20-1 and TRBJ1-1; tentatively, D is TRBD1 (5 bases). This CDR3 is built from 13 residues. The germline CDR1 and CDR2 sequences are DFQATT and SNEGSKA (reference sequence). V lost 2 bases, J lost 6 bases, and 13 bases lay in between. DNA of the CDR3: TGCAGTGCTAGAAGTGGGGACCTGGCTGAAGCTTTCTTT. Its protein product is CSARSGDLAEAFF.

About this clonotype itself: The CDR3 does not end in the conserved phenylalanine or tryptophan, so this is likely a read error. V gene TRBV5-1 combines with J gene TRBJ2-7; TRBD2 matches at 7 bases. CDR3 length: 15 amino acids. J was trimmed by 4 bases and V by 6 bases; bases with no gene match: 13. Looked up from germline, CDR1 is SGHRS and CDR2 is YFSETQ. DNA of the CDR3: TGCGCCAGCAACCGGAACCTAGCGGCGGAATACGAGCAGTACCTC. It codes for CASNRNLAAEYEQYL.

The chain uses TRBV7-3 and TRBJ2-1; 8 positions agree with TRBD2. Germline V gene data show CDR1 as SGHTA and CDR2 as FQGTGA. The CDR3 covers 16 residues. The trim removed 5 bases at V and 1 base at J, leaving 7 bases unmatched. The CDR3 loop reads CASSPAGTRSYNEQFF. Here the CDR3 DNA reads TGTGCCAGCAGCCCTGCCGGGACTAGGTCCTACAATGAGCAGTTCTTC.